These 5 T cell receptor beta chains share one sample of origin, sequenced in a study of blood T cell repertoires in COVID-19. Generated by immunoSEQ multiplex PCR, the TCRdb table keeps only in-frame clones and is missing some. The table shows around 27,000 clones, with 75% to 90% occurring only once. Sequencing was performed on peripheral blood. The receptors stem from a man aged 60 to 69 with acute or convalescent COVID-19.

The chain recombines TRBV27 with TRBJ1-2; D remains unclear. CDR3 length: 15 amino acids. V was cut by 5 bases and J by 4 bases, with 17 bases left in between. The germline V gene has CDR1 MNHEY and CDR2 SMNVEV (reference sequence). CDR3 nucleotides: TGTGCCAGCAGTAACCCCCCAGTTGGCAGCTATGGCTACACCTTC. Its translation is CASSNPPVGSYGYTF.

The V gene is TRBV6-4, the J gene TRBJ1-4; 7 nucleotides align to TRBD1. Trimming took 6 bases from V and 5 from J; bases not matched to a gene: 9. Germline CDR1 MRHNA, CDR2 SNTAGT. This CDR3 spans 15 amino acids. DNA for the CDR3: TGTGCCAGCAGCGCGGGACAGACGATAAATGAAAAACTGTTTTTT. Translation: CASSAGQTINEKLFF.

CDR3: CASSPNLAGNQETQYF. DNA of the CDR3: TGTGCCAGCAGCCCTAACCTAGCGGGGAACCAAGAGACCCAGTACTTC. The V call is TRBV7-6, the J call TRBJ2-5; 9 bases agree with TRBD2. V trimming: 5 bases; J trimming: 0 bases; junction bases outside the gene matches: 7. Germline V gives CDR1 SGHVS, CDR2 FNYEAQ. This CDR3 is built from 16 residues.

This rearrangement joins TRBV7-9 to TRBJ2-5, with unresolved D. The CDR3 consists of 11 residues. V lost 2 bases, J lost 5 bases, and 3 bases lay in between. Germline V gene data show CDR1 as SEHNR and CDR2 as FQNEAQ (reference sequence). The CDR3 DNA follows: TGTGCCAGCAGCTTACTGGAGACCCAGTACTTC. This gives the protein CASSLLETQYF.

This clone has only a few counts. The chain carries TRBV7-2 and TRBJ2-7; D is perhaps TRBD2 (6 bases). CDR1 is SGHTA, CDR2 FQGNSA, per germline. There are 16 residues in the CDR3. The ends were cut back, 1 base at V and 2 bases at J, with 15 bases in the middle. The CDR3 here is CASSLGERERAYEQYF. In nucleotides, the CDR3 is TGTGCCAGCAGCTTAGGAGAACGGGAGAGGGCCTACGAGCAGTACTTC.